The 20 T cell receptor beta chains presented below share a single source sample, sequenced in a study of regulatory T cells in long-lasting Graves disease. The time point here: persistent/refractory GD, antithyroid drugs over 5 years with positive TRAb. PBMCs provided the RNA from which the TCR library was made. Arm-PCR with iRepertoire HTBI primers amplified the CDR3 regions for these TCR beta libraries. Via MiXCR, TCRdb re-called the multiplex PCR reads, giving one row per CDR3 protein. The repertoire holds about 660,000 distinct CDR3 sequences, around 30% seen once, with roughly 46% in the top ten. The sample in question was peripheral blood mononuclear cells (PBMCs), obtained when the disease was refractory, from a patient treated with antithyroid drugs. These receptors came from a female donor with Graves disease.

This clonotype was seen at least ten times. This chain joins TRBV2 and TRBJ1-4, with 9 bases fitting TRBD1. J lost 9 bases, V lost 9 bases, and 17 bases had no gene match. Germline CDR1 SNHLY, CDR2 FYNNEI. This CDR3 comprises 16 residues. CDR3 DNA sequence: TGTGCCAGTACCGCAGGAACCGGGACAGGGAGGCAAAAACTGTTTTTT. It specifies CASTAGTGTGRQKLFF.

This chain uses TRBV28 with TRBJ1-2; 7 bases agree with TRBD1. This CDR3 has 16 residues. Trimming at V came to 1 base and at J to 8 bases, leaving 13 bases not matched to a gene. Germline assignment: CDR1 MDHEN and CDR2 SYDVKM. In nucleotides, the CDR3 is TGTGCCAGCAGTTTATATGACAGGGTGAGGGATTTGGGCTACACCTTC. This gives the protein CASSLYDRVRDLGYTF.

This clonotype has just a few counts. V and J are TRBV27 and TRBJ1-2; maybe TRBD1 (5 bases). Per germline, CDR1 MNHEY and CDR2 SMNVEV (reference sequence). V lost 6 bases and J lost 5, with 16 bases in between. The CDR3 consists of 14 residues. CDR3 sequence: CASRSQGGPYGYTF. The CDR3 DNA is TGTGCCAGCAGAAGTCAGGGAGGCCCTTATGGCTACACCTTC.

This clonotype was seen just once. The chain has TRBV12-3 or TRBV12-4 and TRBJ2-1; D remains ambiguous. V was shortened by 6 bases and J by 4 bases, with 10 bases between the two germline ends. The CDR3 has 13 amino acids. The CDR3: CASRRTTYNEQFF. The CDR3 nucleotides are TGTGCCAGCAGGAGGACCACATACAATGAGCAGTTCTTC.

This clonotype was recorded a few times. One end of the junction varies from germline; a read error may be responsible. The chain links TRBV11-2 to TRBJ2-2; perhaps TRBD2 as D (5 bases). This CDR3 has 11 residues. Germline V gene lookup returns CDR1 SGHAT and CDR2 FQNNGV. The CDR3 here is CAIRRTGELLF. The DNA for the CDR3 is TGTGCCATTCGTCGCACCGGGGAGCTGCTTTTT.

The V call is TRBV6-1, the J call TRBJ2-5; possible D gene TRBD2, 6 bases. CDR3 length equals 14 residues. CDR1 is MNHNS, CDR2 SASEGT, per germline. V was pared by 6 bases and J by 1 base, with 12 bases between. CDR3 in DNA: TGTGCCAGCAGGCCGACTAGTTTCCAAGAGACCCAGTACTTC. As protein: CASRPTSFQETQYF.

This clonotype was seen many times. This chain uses TRBV2 with TRBJ1-1, with D uncertain. CDR3 length: 12 residues. Germline CDR1 and CDR2: SNHLY and FYNNEI. The ends were cut back, 0 bases at V and 5 bases at J, with 4 bases in the middle. As DNA, the CDR3 is TGTGCCAGCAGTGAAGCTCGAACTGAAGCTTTCTTT. Residues: CASSEARTEAFF. Combining the CDR3 with reference TRBV2 and TRBJ1-1 gives the whole variable domain EPEVTQTPSHQVTQMGQEVILRCVPISNHLYFYWYRQILGQKVEFLVSFYNNEISEKSEIFDDQFSVERPDGSNFTLKIRSTKLEDSAMYFCASSEARTEAFFGQGTRLTVV.

The chain couples TRBV6-1 to TRBJ2-5, with unresolved D. Germline values: CDR1 MNHNS, CDR2 SASEGT. Trimming stripped 4 bases from V and 4 bases from J, with 7 bases between. This CDR3 region has 12 residues. The chain's CDR3 is CASSAKGETQYF. CDR3 coding DNA: TGTGCCAGCAGTGCAAAGGGAGAGACCCAGTACTTC.

This clonotype was observed a handful of times. The rearrangement links TRBV6-1 to TRBJ2-7; 9 nucleotides line up with TRBD1. The CDR3 spans 14 residues. The V gene's germline CDR1 is MNHNS and CDR2 SASEGT. V gave up 6 bases and J gave up 3 bases; unmatched junction bases: 6. The chain's CDR3 is CASRRGQGSYEQYF. The CDR3 bases are TGTGCCAGCAGAAGGGGACAGGGAAGCTACGAGCAGTACTTC.

This clonotype showed up just a few times. The V call is TRBV6-9, the J call TRBJ2-5, with TRBD2 identical over 12 bases. CDR3 length equals 17 residues. Trimming cost V 3 bases and J 0 bases; bases outside gene matches: 5. Looked up from germline, CDR1 is MNHGY and CDR2 is SVAAGI. CDR3 DNA sequence: TGTGCCAGCAGTTACCACGGGACTAGCGGGTACCAAGAGACCCAGTACTTC. Its protein is CASSYHGTSGYQETQYF.

The chain couples TRBV9 to TRBJ2-1, with 7 bases identical to TRBD2. The V and J ends lost 4 bases and 6 bases, in that order; junction bases with no gene match: 13. CDR1 SGDLS and CDR2 YYNGEE come from the germline V gene. This CDR3 region has 16 residues. The CDR3 protein is CASSPLGSREGNEQFF. In nucleotides, the CDR3 is TGTGCCAGCAGCCCTCTGGGGTCGAGGGAGGGCAATGAGCAGTTCTTC.

At least ten counts were recorded for this clonotype. This chain connects TRBV12-3 or TRBV12-4 to TRBJ1-2; 8 nucleotides align to TRBD1. Trimming removed 5 bases from V and 8 bases from J; junction bases left unmatched: 13. The CDR3 sequence is 15 residues long. As DNA, the CDR3 is TGTGCCAGCAGTCAAGTGGCTGACAGGGGAGGGGGCTACACCTTC. Its translation: CASSQVADRGGGYTF.

The table lists this clonotype with many counts. The CDR3 spells CASSLRPRESTEAFF. For the CDR3, the DNA is TGTGCCAGCAGTTTACGGCCCAGGGAATCCACTGAAGCTTTCTTT. V is TRBV27 and J is TRBJ1-1, with D possibly being TRBD1 (5 bases). The CDR3 runs 15 residues. The germline CDR1 and CDR2 sequences are MNHEY and SMNVEV (reference sequence). With 2 bases removed from V and 4 bases from J, the gap between germline ends came to 14 bases.

The table lists this clonotype with a count of one. The V call is TRBV14, the J call TRBJ2-2; TRBD1 agrees at 8 bases. CDR3 size: 16 residues. With V trimmed by 0 bases and J by 3 bases, 3 bases remained unmatched. The germline V gene encodes CDR1 SGHDN and CDR2 FVKESK. The DNA of the CDR3 is TGTGCCAGCAGCCAAGATGGGACAGGTTACACCGGGGAGCTGTTTTTT. It encodes CASSQDGTGYTGELFF.

For this clonotype: One end of the junction is discordant with germline, which a read error may explain. The chain links TRBV2 to TRBJ2-2; TRBD2 aligns across 16 bases. CDR3 size: 21 residues. Germline V gene data show CDR1 as SNHLY and CDR2 as FYNNEI. CDR3 loop: CASSPTGTSGRAWLGPGELFF. In DNA, the CDR3 is TGTGCCAGCAGTCCTACCGGGACTAGCGGGAGGGCCTGGCTTGGGCCAGGGGAGCTGTTCTTT.

This clonotype was detected ten times or more. J is TRBJ2-5 and V is TRBV2; 8 nucleotides match TRBD2. V shed 6 bases, J shed 7 bases, and the junction held 4 bases outside the gene matches. The CDR3 is made up of 12 amino acids. Germline values: CDR1 SNHLY, CDR2 FYNNEI. CDR3 residues: CASRGTRGTQYF. The DNA of the CDR3 is TGTGCCAGCAGAGGGACTAGAGGGACCCAGTACTTC.

This clonotype was counted a few times. The chain recombines TRBV2 with TRBJ1-1; D call uncertain. Germline loops: CDR1 SNHLY, CDR2 FYNNEI. Trimming left V 1 base short and J 4 bases short, with 13 bases between. The CDR3 is 15 residues long. The CDR3 nucleotides are TGTGCCAGCAGTGAAGTCCCAGCCGGGATCACTGAAGCTTTCTTT. This sequence encodes CASSEVPAGITEAFF. Together with reference TRBV2 and TRBJ1-1, the CDR3 gives the full variable domain: EPEVTQTPSHQVTQMGQEVILRCVPISNHLYFYWYRQILGQKVEFLVSFYNNEISEKSEIFDDQFSVERPDGSNFTLKIRSTKLEDSAMYFCASSEVPAGITEAFFGQGTRLTVV.

This clonotype was recorded at least ten times. CDR3 in amino acids: CASSLSGTSNEQYF. The CDR3 DNA follows: TGTGCCAGCAGTTTAAGTGGGACTAGTAACGAGCAGTACTTC. The chain is built from TRBV28 and TRBJ2-7; 8 positions agree with TRBD2. Germline loops: CDR1 MDHEN, CDR2 SYDVKM. This CDR3 has 14 amino acids. V trimming: 2 bases; J trimming: 5 bases; junction bases outside the gene matches: 5.

This clonotype occurred a few times. The CDR3 sequence: CSVRKEAWVTDTQYF. The CDR3 bases are TGCAGCGTTCGAAAGGAAGCCTGGGTCACAGATACGCAGTATTTT. The chain employs TRBV29-1 and TRBJ2-3; D gene unclear. The CDR3 runs 15 residues. V was shortened by 5 bases and J by 2 bases, with 17 bases between the two germline ends. The germline gives CDR1 SQVTM, CDR2 ANQGSEA.

The table lists this clonotype with a few counts. The V and J genes are TRBV19 and TRBJ1-6; D may be TRBD1 (6 bases). The CDR3 runs to 13 residues. Trimming cost V 10 bases and J 7 bases, with 14 bases left between them. Per the germline V gene, CDR1 is LNHDA and CDR2 is SQIVND (reference sequence). Here the CDR3 reads CATRPGTNSPLHF. The CDR3 DNA reads as TGTGCCACTCGCCCCGGGACAAATTCACCCCTCCACTTT.